A single sample gave rise to the 28 T cell receptor beta chains below, sequenced in a study of Ad26.COV2.S vaccination and SARS-CoV-2 variants. Treatment of the sample: some 19 received Ad26.COV2.S at low or high dose, single or two shots; 5 received placebo; per-sample allocation not given. The study sampled participants on day 63 after the first vaccine or placebo injection. Sequenced by immunoSEQ multiplex PCR; TCRdb stores in-frame clones only, minus some. This table holds around 450,000 clones, roughly 87% found once. The sample here was peripheral blood, taken in a trial of Ad26.COV2.S vaccine versus placebo. The receptors shown here come from a person between 18 and 65 years old who received the Ad26.COV2.S COVID-19 vaccine or a placebo.

J is TRBJ1-6 and V is TRBV7-9; 9 bases are a match to TRBD1. The CDR3 consists of 15 residues. Germline trimming cut 4 bases from V and 5 bases from J; bases unmatched to any gene: 3. CDR1 and CDR2 (germline): SEHNR, FQNEAQ (reference sequence). As DNA, the CDR3 is TGTGCCAGCAGCTCCTGGGACAGGGATAATTCACCCCTCCACTTT. Its protein is CASSSWDRDNSPLHF.

The chain recombines TRBV4-2 with TRBJ2-2; D gene unclear. Germline CDR1 and CDR2: LGHNA and YNFKEQ. The CDR3 has 17 residues. Between the trimmed V and J ends, which lost 0 bases and 7 bases, there was a span of 18 bases. This chain's CDR3 is CASSQEAGPASLGELFF. The DNA for the CDR3 is TGTGCCAGCAGCCAAGAGGCAGGCCCAGCTTCACTCGGGGAGCTGTTTTTT.

This chain links TRBV10-3 with TRBJ2-2; 7 bases fit TRBD1. The germline V gene has CDR1 ENHRY and CDR2 SYGVKD. This CDR3 has 14 residues. Trimming at V came to 5 bases and at J to 5 bases, leaving 5 bases not matched to a gene. CDR3: CAISTPGQTGELFF. The CDR3 region has the DNA TGTGCCATCAGTACCCCGGGACAGACCGGGGAGCTGTTTTTT.

The chain has TRBV19 and TRBJ2-1, with no clear D. The CDR3 runs to 12 residues. V was pared by 5 bases and J by 12 bases, with 14 bases between. In germline, CDR1 is LNHDA, CDR2 SQIVND (reference sequence). In DNA, the CDR3 is TGTGCCAGTAGTCAGACCCGACTCGGGCAGTTCTTC. Its protein is CASSQTRLGQFF.

The genes are TRBV7-2 and TRBJ1-5; tentatively, D is TRBD1 (5 bases). Germline V lookup: CDR1 SGHTA, CDR2 FQGNSA. This CDR3 region has 17 residues. Deletions cut 4 bases from V and 2 bases from J, with 18 bases between. The CDR3 reads CASSSGPLVRGNQPQHF. The CDR3 nucleotides are TGTGCCAGCAGCTCGGGACCGCTTGTTCGGGGCAATCAGCCCCAGCATTTT.

This chain connects TRBV6-2 or TRBV6-3 to TRBJ2-2, with 9 positions matching TRBD1. Germline CDR1 is MNHEY and CDR2 is SVGEGT. The CDR3 sequence is 18 residues long. Losses at the gene ends were 4 bases for V and 3 bases for J; bases not matched to a gene: 12. CDR3 in DNA: TGTGCCAGCAGTTCCCGAACACCTCGGGACAGGGACACCGGGGAGCTGTTTTTT. It translates to CASSSRTPRDRDTGELFF.

V is TRBV14 and J is TRBJ2-5; D tentatively reads TRBD1 or TRBD2 (5 bases each). V was trimmed by 5 bases and J by 1 base, leaving 11 bases between them. Germline V CDR1 and CDR2: SGHDN, FVKESK. The CDR3 totals 14 residues. DNA for the CDR3: TGTGCCAGCAGCAAACCGGGACCCCAAGAGACCCAGTACTTC. Protein: CASSKPGPQETQYF.

The chain uses TRBV7-3 and TRBJ1-1, with D unclear. From germline, CDR1 is SGHTA and CDR2 FQGTGA. The CDR3 totals 14 residues. V was trimmed by 5 bases and J by 4 bases, leaving 14 bases between them. The CDR3 is CASSVPRAATEAFF. In DNA, the CDR3 is TGTGCCAGCAGCGTCCCCCGGGCGGCCACTGAAGCTTTCTTT.

The chain joins TRBV6-5 to TRBJ1-5; D unclear. This CDR3 is built from 13 residues. Germline V gene sequence: CDR1 MNHEY, CDR2 SVGAGI. Trimming pared 6 bases from V and 5 bases from J, leaving 11 bases between. The CDR3 nucleotides are TGTGCCAGCAGCAGAGGACCTTATCAGCCCCAGCATTTT. Translation gives CASSRGPYQPQHF.

This rearrangement joins TRBV19 to TRBJ2-3, with a possible D match to TRBD2 (6 bases). The germline V and J ends were trimmed by 11 bases and 0 bases, with 21 bases remaining between them. Per the germline V gene, CDR1 is LNHDA and CDR2 is SQIVND (reference sequence). This CDR3 comprises 16 residues. In DNA form, the CDR3 reads TGTGCCTCAAGGGGTGGGCCTAGCGTTAGCACAGATACGCAGTATTTT. Protein product: CASRGGPSVSTDTQYF.

The V and J genes are TRBV5-1 and TRBJ1-3; 8 bases match TRBD1. V lost 4 bases to trimming and J lost 2 bases; unmatched junction nucleotides: 8. Germline assignment: CDR1 SGHRS and CDR2 YFSETQ. The CDR3 extends over 16 amino acids. CDR3 DNA sequence: TGCGCCAGCAGCGTACAGGGGGTTGGAACTGGAAACACCATATATTTT. Encoded protein: CASSVQGVGTGNTIYF.

This sequence joins TRBV6-2 or TRBV6-3 and TRBJ2-2; the match to TRBD2 covers 8 bases. Germline lookup yields CDR1 MNHEY and CDR2 SVGEGT. V was clipped by 4 bases and J by 4 bases; unmatched bases: 8. CDR3 length: 16 residues. CDR3 sequence (DNA): TGTGCCAGCAGTTCGCCGGGACTAGTGGGCACCGGGGAGCTGTTTTTT. Translation: CASSSPGLVGTGELFF.

The rearrangement uses TRBV7-8 and TRBJ2-1, with TRBD2 matching 7 bases. The CDR3 runs to 13 residues. Germline CDR1 SGHVS, CDR2 FQNEAQ. Losses at the gene ends were 0 bases for V and 15 bases for J; bases not matched to a gene: 8. DNA of the CDR3: TGTGCCAGCAGCTTAGCGTCTAGCGGCGTTCGGTTCTTC. It encodes CASSLASSGVRFF.

V gene TRBV4-3 combines with J gene TRBJ1-4; D unclear. Germline CDR1 is LGHNA and CDR2 is YSLEER. The length of the CDR3 is 15 residues. Trimming removed 1 base at V and 6 bases at J, with 12 bases between. The chain's CDR3 is CASSQARTSYEKLFF. The CDR3 DNA reads as TGCGCCAGCAGCCAAGCCCGGACTTCGTATGAAAAACTGTTTTTT.

The chain is built from TRBV11-2 and TRBJ1-4; perhaps TRBD1 as D (5 bases). CDR3 size: 15 residues. V shed 5 bases and J shed 6 bases, with 16 bases lying between them. Germline CDR1 reads SGHAT; CDR2 reads FQNNGV. This chain's CDR3 is CASSLTGTTYEKLFF. DNA for the CDR3: TGTGCCAGCAGCCTGACCGGGACCACTTATGAAAAACTGTTTTTT.

The V call is TRBV10-3, the J call TRBJ2-3; D is possibly TRBD1 (5 bases). The CDR3 is made up of 12 amino acids. Per the germline V gene, CDR1 is ENHRY and CDR2 is SYGVKD. V dropped 3 bases and J dropped 5 bases, with 6 bases sitting between them. CDR3 amino acids: CAISDRGDTQYF. CDR3 nucleotides: TGTGCCATCAGTGATAGGGGAGATACGCAGTATTTT.

The chain links TRBV28 to TRBJ2-3; 8 bases align to TRBD2. With V trimmed by 4 bases and J by 8 bases, 14 bases remained unmatched. The CDR3 contains 16 residues. Germline CDR1 is MDHEN and CDR2 is SYDVKM. The CDR3 here is CASSSPFERELGTQYF. As DNA, the CDR3 is TGTGCCAGCAGTTCCCCTTTCGAGCGGGAGTTGGGTACGCAGTATTTT.

The rearrangement joins TRBV12-3 or TRBV12-4 to TRBJ1-6; D not certain. The CDR3 is 12 residues long. V was shortened by 6 bases and J by 6 bases, with 6 bases between the two germline ends. The CDR3 spells CASRVSNSPLHF. CDR3 bases: TGTGCCAGCAGGGTTAGTAATTCACCCCTCCACTTT.

The chain links TRBV5-1 to TRBJ2-1; no firm D call. The length of the CDR3 is 15 residues. The ends were cut back, 4 bases at V and 4 bases at J, with 15 bases in the middle. In germline, CDR1 is SGHRS, CDR2 YFSETQ. CDR3 in DNA: TGCGCCAGCAGCCCGGACGGTAGAGGTTACAATGAGCAGTTCTTC. Translation gives CASSPDGRGYNEQFF.

This chain connects TRBV5-1 to TRBJ2-4; D remains ambiguous. The CDR3 has 15 amino acids. With 5 bases removed from V and 1 base from J, the gap between germline ends came to 13 bases. Germline V gives CDR1 SGHRS, CDR2 YFSETQ. The CDR3 spells CASSSFAAAKNIQYF. The CDR3, as DNA: TGCGCCAGCAGTTCTTTCGCCGCGGCCAAAAACATTCAGTACTTC.

V and J are TRBV9 and TRBJ2-3, with 14 bases aligning to TRBD2. The trim removed 4 bases at V and 5 bases at J, leaving 6 bases unmatched. The V gene's germline CDR1 is SGDLS and CDR2 YYNGEE. The CDR3 contains 16 residues. The CDR3 loop reads CASSIGTSGGLDTQYF. CDR3 DNA: TGTGCCAGCAGCATCGGGACTAGCGGGGGATTAGATACGCAGTATTTT.

The chain combines TRBV18 with TRBJ2-4; tentatively, D is TRBD1 (7 bases). The CDR3 is made up of 16 amino acids. Trimming took off 2 bases at V and 1 base at J, with 12 bases between the two ends. Looked up from germline, CDR1 is KGHSH and CDR2 is LQKENI. The CDR3, as DNA: TGTGCCAGCTCACCATCGGAGGGGGCGGCCAAAAACATTCAGTACTTC. It yields the protein CASSPSEGAAKNIQYF. The entire variable domain, with the rest obtained from reference TRBV18 and TRBJ2-4, is as follows: NAGVMQNPRHLVRRRGQEARLRCSPMKGHSHVYWYRQLPEEGLKFMVYLQKENIIDESGMPKERFSAEFPKEGPSILRIQQVVRGDSAAYFCASSPSEGAAKNIQYFGAGTRLSVL.

The chain recombines TRBV5-1 with TRBJ1-5, with D unresolved. V was clipped by 3 bases and J by 7 bases, with 11 bases between them. The CDR3 sequence is 13 residues long. Per germline, CDR1 SGHRS and CDR2 YFSETQ. The CDR3, as DNA: TGCGCCAGCAGCTCGGACCCCTTCCAGCCCCAGCATTTT. It encodes CASSSDPFQPQHF.

V and J are TRBV3-1 (or the pseudogene TRBV3-2) and TRBJ1-6, with 9 bases lining up with TRBD1. CDR1 is LGHDT and CDR2 is YNNKEL in the germline V gene (reference sequence). CDR3 length equals 16 residues. With V trimmed by 8 bases and J by 4 bases, 9 bases remained unmatched. CDR3 coding DNA: TGTGCCAGCGGCGAGACAGGGGGAGGATATAATTCACCCCTCCACTTT. This gives the protein CASGETGGGYNSPLHF.

The V and J genes are TRBV5-1 and TRBJ1-2, with D maybe TRBD1 (6 bases). Deletions cut 4 bases from V and 4 bases from J, with 14 bases between. Germline CDR1 and CDR2: SGHRS and YFSETQ. The CDR3 sequence is 14 residues long. This chain's CDR3 is CASSNTGLSYGYTF. The CDR3 DNA follows: TGCGCCAGCAGCAATACAGGGCTTAGCTATGGCTACACCTTC.

The chain joins TRBV6-5 to TRBJ1-4; a possible D gene is TRBD1 (5 bases). This CDR3 is 16 amino acids long. Trimming pared 0 bases from V and 5 bases from J, leaving 13 bases between. Germline V gives CDR1 MNHEY, CDR2 SVGAGI. The CDR3 region has the DNA TGTGCCAGCAGTTACTCGGTGGGGGTCATAAATGAAAAACTGTTTTTT. Protein product: CASSYSVGVINEKLFF.

The sample holds one count of this clone. The genes are TRBV6-2 or TRBV6-3 and TRBJ2-5; D may be TRBD1 or TRBD2 (5 bases each). V lost 6 bases to trimming and J lost 2 bases, with 13 bases between them. Germline V lookup: CDR1 MNHEY, CDR2 SVGEGT. This CDR3 contains 14 residues. The chain's CDR3 is CASRPPGRQETQYF. CDR3 in DNA: TGTGCCAGCAGGCCTCCGGGACGGCAAGAGACCCAGTACTTC.

J is TRBJ1-6 and V is TRBV2; D is uncertain. The CDR3 is 13 amino acids. Trimming removed 5 bases from V and 6 bases from J, with 8 bases in between. In germline, CDR1 is SNHLY, CDR2 FYNNEI. The CDR3 region is CASSSEINSPLHF. The CDR3, as DNA: TGTGCCAGCAGTTCAGAGATTAATTCACCCCTCCACTTT.